One and the same sample provided the 19 T cell receptor beta chains below, sequenced in a study of shared clonotypes between healthy human individuals. It was CD45RO-negative cells, positively selected for CCR7, that made up naive CD8 cells, with terminally differentiated effector memory CD45RA+ cells excluded. The data were produced by immunoSEQ multiplex PCR, yet TCRdb's version contains in-frame clones alone and is incomplete. The sample consists of around 2.1 million clones, 85% to 95% of them appearing once. Material for sequencing was naive CD8+ T cells from PBMCs. These receptor sequences come from a man aged 18 to 30 in good health. Some clones in this sample may be carry-over from other donors' samples.

This chain uses TRBV13 with TRBJ2-5; 8 bases align to TRBD2. The ends lost 5 bases at V and 7 bases at J; junction bases unmatched: 9. Per germline, CDR1 PRHDT and CDR2 FYEKMQ (reference sequence). This CDR3 spans 14 amino acids. CDR3 bases: TGTGCCAGCAGCGGGCGGGGGGTCCCAGGGACCCAGTACTTC. Protein product: CASSGRGVPGTQYF.

The chain carries TRBV11-2 and TRBJ2-7; 10 bases are shared with TRBD2. V was clipped by 2 bases and J by 3 bases; unmatched bases: 4. The V gene's germline CDR1 is SGHAT and CDR2 FQNNGV. The length of the CDR3 is 15 residues. CDR3 sequence: CASSLTSGKGYEQYF. The CDR3 DNA reads as TGTGCCAGCAGCTTAACTAGCGGGAAGGGCTACGAGCAGTACTTC.

This chain uses TRBV6-5 with TRBJ1-5; weak D call: TRBD1 (5 bases). CDR1 is MNHEY and CDR2 is SVGAGI in the germline V gene. V gave up 5 bases and J gave up 2 bases, with 10 bases separating them. The CDR3 totals 14 residues. The DNA of the CDR3 is TGTGCCAGCAGTACCAGGGTGGGCAATCAGCCCCAGCATTTT. Translation gives CASSTRVGNQPQHF.

With respect to this clone: This sample also contains other DNA sequences that code for the same CDR3. The V call is TRBV28, the J call TRBJ1-5, with a weak D call TRBD1 (6 bases). Trimming stripped 4 bases from V and 7 bases from J, with 11 bases between. This CDR3 has 13 residues. Germline CDR1 and CDR2: MDHEN and SYDVKM. The CDR3 coding sequence is TGTGCCAGCAGTTCCAGGGGTAGGCAGCCCCAGCATTTT. The encoded protein is CASSSRGRQPQHF.

This chain joins TRBV28 and TRBJ2-1, with D perhaps matching TRBD2 (6 bases). CDR1 is MDHEN, CDR2 SYDVKM, per germline. CDR3 length equals 17 residues. V was pared by 0 bases and J by 2 bases, with 14 bases between. The CDR3 here is CASSLWPGREAYNEQFF. The CDR3 DNA follows: TGTGCCAGCAGTTTATGGCCTGGCAGGGAGGCCTACAATGAGCAGTTCTTC.

The chain carries TRBV10-3 and TRBJ2-7; tentative D call: TRBD2 (5 bases). This CDR3 comprises 16 residues. The germline V gene has CDR1 ENHRY and CDR2 SYGVKD. Trimming left V 0 bases short and J 2 bases short, with 14 bases between. The CDR3 coding sequence is TGTGCCATCAGTGAGTCGGATTGGGCTAGCCCCTACGAGCAGTACTTC. Protein product: CAISESDWASPYEQYF.

CDR3 sequence (DNA): TGTGCCTGGAGTGTGCGGGGGGCGCGGTACGAGCAGTACTTC. It codes for CAWSVRGARYEQYF. This chain uses TRBV30 with TRBJ2-5; 8 positions agree with TRBD2. The DNA matches TRBJ2-7 better at its end, which makes the J call doubtful. Germline V gene data show CDR1 as GTSNPN and CDR2 as SVGIG (reference sequence). The CDR3 spans 14 residues.

V usage is TRBV2 and J usage is TRBJ2-1; 9 positions match TRBD2. The CDR3 runs to 16 residues. The V segment lost 7 bases and the J segment 4 bases; nucleotides outside the gene matches: 11. Per germline, CDR1 SNHLY and CDR2 FYNNEI. The CDR3 DNA reads as TGTGCCAGCACCCCCCGAGGGCGGGAGGGTTACAATGAGCAGTTCTTC. Protein: CASTPRGREGYNEQFF.

The gene calls are TRBV9 and TRBJ1-5, with 7 bases that match TRBD1. Germline CDR1 SGDLS, CDR2 YYNGEE. V lost 3 bases to trimming and J lost 5 bases; unmatched junction nucleotides: 17. The CDR3 sequence is 18 residues long. The CDR3: CASSATGQLTRGHQPQHF. The DNA for the CDR3 is TGTGCCAGCAGCGCCACGGGACAGCTGACCCGGGGTCATCAGCCCCAGCATTTT.

About this clone: Other DNA sequences in this sample translate to the same CDR3. The rearrangement links TRBV7-9 to TRBJ2-3; no firm D call. Trimming took 3 bases from V and 3 from J, leaving 4 bases between them. The CDR3 extends over 12 amino acids. Germline CDR1 is SEHNR and CDR2 is FQNEAQ (reference sequence). DNA for the CDR3: TGTGCCAGCAGCTTTCTTACAGATACGCAGTATTTT. Protein: CASSFLTDTQYF.

This chain connects TRBV10-3 to TRBJ2-3; the match to TRBD1 covers 7 bases. CDR1 is ENHRY, CDR2 SYGVKD, per germline. The CDR3 is 17 residues long. J was trimmed by 2 bases and V by 0 bases; bases with no gene match: 8. The CDR3 DNA sequence: TGTGCCATCAGTGAGTCTCACGGGACAGAGTCCACAGATACGCAGTATTTT. Amino acid sequence: CAISESHGTESTDTQYF.

The gene calls are TRBV4-1 and TRBJ2-1; 7 bases match TRBD2. The CDR3 runs 16 residues. The V segment lost 0 bases and the J segment 6 bases; nucleotides outside the gene matches: 8. In germline, CDR1 is MGHRA, CDR2 YSYEKL. DNA for the CDR3: TGCGCCAGCAGCCAAGATCCCGCGGGAGAAGGCAATGAGCAGTTCTTC. It yields the protein CASSQDPAGEGNEQFF.

This chain links TRBV30 with TRBJ2-1, with 8 bases lining up with TRBD1. V lost 1 base to trimming and J lost 4 bases; unmatched junction nucleotides: 3. The CDR3 runs to 14 residues. Germline-derived CDR1 and CDR2 are GTSNPN and SVGIG (reference sequence). The CDR3 region has the DNA TGTGCCTGGAGTGGACAGGGGATTTACAATGAGCAGTTCTTC. Translating it yields CAWSGQGIYNEQFF.

The V and J genes are TRBV28 and TRBJ1-3, with D possibly matching TRBD1 (6 bases). Germline lookup yields CDR1 MDHEN and CDR2 SYDVKM. There are 15 residues in the CDR3. The V gene lost 2 bases and the J gene lost 8 bases, with 16 bases spanning the gap. The CDR3 here is CASSLVSRGAYTIYF. CDR3 coding DNA: TGTGCCAGCAGTTTAGTGTCGCGGGGGGCTTACACCATATATTTT. Filled out from reference TRBV28 and TRBJ1-3, the complete variable domain reads DVKVTQSSRYLVKRTGEKVFLECVQDMDHENMFWYRQDPGLGLRLIYFSYDVKMKEKGDIPEGYSVSREKKERFSLILESASTNQTSMYLCASSLVSRGAYTIYFGEGSWLTVV.

In its sample, this clone was seen once. This chain links TRBV5-1 with TRBJ2-3, with 8 bases identical to TRBD1. Germline values: CDR1 SGHRS, CDR2 YFSETQ. The CDR3 runs 16 residues. The J segment lost 6 bases and the V segment lost 0 bases, leaving 9 bases of the junction unmatched. CDR3 region: CASSLAGQGALDTQYF. The CDR3 region has the DNA TGCGCCAGCAGCTTGGCCGGTCAGGGGGCTTTGGATACGCAGTATTTT.

As for this clone: This sample also contains other DNA sequences that code for the same CDR3. This chain links TRBV4-1 with TRBJ2-2; D is unclear. Trimming took off 2 bases at V and 8 bases at J, with 3 bases between the two ends. The germline gives CDR1 MGHRA, CDR2 YSYEKL. CDR3 size: 11 residues. CDR3: CASSQSGELFF. The CDR3, as DNA: TGCGCCAGCAGCCAATCGGGGGAGCTGTTTTTT.

The rearrangement uses TRBV6-1 and TRBJ1-5, with D unresolved. Germline V gene sequence: CDR1 MNHNS, CDR2 SASEGT. V gave up 4 bases and J gave up 7 bases, with 20 bases separating them. The CDR3 runs 16 residues. The CDR3 bases are TGTGCCAGCAGTGGAGCCGGGCTGGGCGGGTGGCAGCCCCAGCATTTT. It specifies CASSGAGLGGWQPQHF.

The sample holds one count of this clone. The chain recombines TRBV5-1 with TRBJ1-1; D is unresolved. From germline, CDR1 is SGHRS and CDR2 YFSETQ. This CDR3 contains 11 residues. The V end lost 4 bases, the J end lost 9 bases, and 10 bases lay between the germline ends. CDR3 nucleotides: TGCGCCAGCAGCACGGACGGGAAAGCTTTCTTT. It encodes CASSTDGKAFF. Together with reference TRBV5-1 and TRBJ1-1, the CDR3 gives the full variable domain: KAGVTQTPRYLIKTRGQQVTLSCSPISGHRSVSWYQQTPGQGLQFLFEYFSETQRNKGNFPGRFSGRQFSNSRSEMNVSTLELGDSALYLCASSTDGKAFFGQGTRLTVV.

The rearrangement uses TRBV9 and TRBJ2-5; 8 positions agree with TRBD2. The V gene's germline CDR1 is SGDLS and CDR2 YYNGEE. Losses at the gene ends were 1 base for V and 4 bases for J; bases not matched to a gene: 9. The CDR3 runs 16 residues. The CDR3 region has the DNA TGTGCCAGCAGCGTAAAGGGACTAGGGGCGCGAGAGACCCAGTACTTC. It specifies CASSVKGLGARETQYF.